Listed below are T cell receptor beta chains from one sample, sequenced in a study of shared clonotypes between healthy human individuals. The assay was immunoSEQ multiplex PCR, and TCRdb's table has in-frame clones only and misses some. The sample includes about 1.1 million clones, about 80% of them seen just once. Sequencing was done on a sample of memory CD4+ T cells from PBMCs. The receptors were sampled from a man aged 18 to 30 in good health. Some clones in this sample may be carry-over from other donors' samples. Each CDR3 is given with its conserved first and last residue. A D gene is named only where the DNA matches it firmly. Expanded clones get a size class; other rows say once, few or many, or leave the size out.

D gene: -; clone size: -; J gene: TRBJ2-5; V gene: TRBV11-2; CDR3 protein: CASSLPWGGAGETQYF; CDR3 DNA: TGTGCCAGCAGCTTACCTTGGGGGGGGGCCGGAGAGACCCAGTACTTC
D gene: TRBD1; clone size: -; J gene: TRBJ1-2; V gene: TRBV5-4; CDR3 protein: CASSWDRVYGEDGYTF; CDR3 DNA: TGTGCCAGCAGCTGGGACAGGGTCTACGGGGAAGATGGCTACACCTTC
D gene: TRBD2; clone size: -; J gene: TRBJ2-7; V gene: TRBV10-2; CDR3 protein: CATTGTSGYEQYF; CDR3 DNA: TGCGCCACCACCGGGACTAGCGGCTACGAGCAGTACTTC
D gene: -; clone size: -; J gene: TRBJ2-7; V gene: TRBV5-6; CDR3 protein: CASSRRARFEQYF; CDR3 DNA: TGTGCCAGCAGCCGGAGGGCCCGGTTCGAGCAGTACTTC
D gene: -; clone size: -; J gene: TRBJ2-5; V gene: TRBV7-9; CDR3 protein: CASSRGQETQYF; CDR3 DNA: TGTGCCAGCAGCCGCGGGCAAGAGACCCAGTACTTC
D gene: -; clone size: -; J gene: TRBJ2-7; V gene: TRBV10-3; CDR3 protein: CAISEPRTSPAHYEQYF; CDR3 DNA: TGTGCCATCAGTGAGCCAAGGACTTCCCCCGCCCACTACGAGCAGTACTTC
D gene: -; clone size: few; J gene: TRBJ1-1; V gene: TRBV19; CDR3 protein: CASSIDSGGTEAFF; CDR3 DNA: TGTGCCAGTAGTATAGATTCTGGGGGAACTGAAGCTTTCTTT
D gene: -; clone size: -; J gene: TRBJ1-3; V gene: TRBV18; CDR3 protein: CASSPSISPGNTIYF; CDR3 DNA: TGTGCCAGCTCACCAAGTATCAGCCCGGGAAACACCATATATTTT
D gene: -; clone size: -; J gene: TRBJ2-3; V gene: TRBV19; CDR3 protein: CASSINRAGADTQYF; CDR3 DNA: TGTGCCAGTAGTATCAACCGGGCAGGGGCAGATACGCAGTATTTT
D gene: -; clone size: -; J gene: TRBJ2-1; V gene: TRBV7-2; CDR3 protein: CASSLTQSSYNEQFF; CDR3 DNA: TGTGCCAGCAGCCTGACACAGAGCTCCTACAATGAGCAGTTCTTC
D gene: TRBD2; clone size: -; J gene: TRBJ2-7; V gene: TRBV9; CDR3 protein: CASSVDPTGGEQYF; CDR3 DNA: TGTGCCAGCAGCGTAGATCCGACGGGAGGCGAGCAGTACTTC
D gene: -; clone size: -; J gene: TRBJ1-3; V gene: TRBV7-9; CDR3 protein: CASSTLISGNTIYF; CDR3 DNA: TGTGCCAGCAGTACCCTTATCTCTGGAAACACCATATATTTT
D gene: TRBD2; clone size: few; J gene: TRBJ2-5; V gene: TRBV2; CDR3 protein: CASTINGRWQETQYF; CDR3 DNA: TGTGCCAGCACTATAAACGGGAGGTGGCAAGAGACCCAGTACTTC
D gene: -; clone size: -; J gene: TRBJ2-3; V gene: TRBV5-1; CDR3 protein: CASSLGSSRGTDTQYF; CDR3 DNA: TGCGCCAGCAGCTTGGGTTCCTCCCGAGGGACAGATACGCAGTATTTT
D gene: TRBD2; clone size: -; J gene: TRBJ2-7; V gene: TRBV27; CDR3 protein: CASWGLAGRYEQYF; CDR3 DNA: TGTGCCAGCTGGGGACTAGCGGGAAGGTACGAGCAGTACTTC
D gene: TRBD1; clone size: -; J gene: TRBJ1-1; V gene: TRBV5-4; CDR3 protein: CASSLRGLEAFF; CDR3 DNA: TGTGCCAGCAGCTTGAGGGGGCTTGAAGCTTTCTTT
D gene: TRBD2; clone size: -; J gene: TRBJ2-7; V gene: TRBV6-1; CDR3 protein: CASSEKMVAGYYEQYF; CDR3 DNA: TGTGCCAGCAGTGAAAAGATGGTAGCGGGATACTACGAGCAGTACTTC
D gene: TRBD2; clone size: -; J gene: TRBJ2-4; V gene: TRBV5-1; CDR3 protein: CASSLELAGGNIQYF; CDR3 DNA: TGCGCCAGCAGCTTGGAATTAGCGGGGGGTAACATTCAGTACTTC
D gene: TRBD1; clone size: -; J gene: TRBJ2-1; V gene: TRBV5-1; CDR3 protein: CASSLEGQGNEQFF; CDR3 DNA: TGCGCCAGCAGCTTGGAGGGACAGGGGAATGAGCAGTTCTTC
D gene: -; clone size: -; J gene: TRBJ2-7; V gene: TRBV5-1; CDR3 protein: CASSSEYEQYF; CDR3 DNA: TGCGCCAGCAGCTCTGAATACGAGCAGTACTTC
D gene: -; clone size: -; J gene: TRBJ2-7; V gene: TRBV28; CDR3 protein: CASSLRAEQYF; CDR3 DNA: TGTGCCAGCAGTTTACGGGCCGAGCAGTACTTC
D gene: -; clone size: -; J gene: TRBJ1-1; V gene: TRBV4-1; CDR3 protein: CASSQGEGNTEAFF; CDR3 DNA: TGCGCCAGCAGCCAGGGGGAGGGAAACACTGAAGCTTTCTTT
D gene: -; clone size: -; J gene: TRBJ2-7; V gene: TRBV6-1; CDR3 protein: CASARGLPPFPYF; CDR3 DNA: TGTGCCAGCGCCCGGGGGTTACCACCCTTCCCGTACTTC
D gene: -; clone size: -; J gene: TRBJ2-7; V gene: TRBV2; CDR3 protein: CASSLDSYEQYF; CDR3 DNA: TGTGCCAGCAGTTTGGACAGCTACGAGCAGTACTTC
D gene: TRBD1; clone size: -; J gene: TRBJ2-1; V gene: TRBV27; CDR3 protein: CASRSTGVVGEQFF; CDR3 DNA: TGTGCCAGCAGATCCACAGGGGTGGTGGGTGAGCAGTTCTTC
D gene: -; clone size: -; J gene: TRBJ1-2; V gene: TRBV28; CDR3 protein: CASSFHSDSYTF; CDR3 DNA: TGTGCCAGCAGTTTTCATTCCGATAGCTACACCTTC
D gene: -; clone size: -; J gene: TRBJ1-1; V gene: TRBV2; CDR3 protein: CASIEGIEAFF; CDR3 DNA: TGTGCCAGCATAGAGGGGATTGAAGCTTTCTTT
D gene: -; clone size: -; J gene: TRBJ1-2; V gene: TRBV7-8; CDR3 protein: CASSLSGQPTVSYGYTF; CDR3 DNA: TGTGCCAGCAGCCTAAGCGGACAGCCGACCGTTAGCTATGGCTACACCTTC